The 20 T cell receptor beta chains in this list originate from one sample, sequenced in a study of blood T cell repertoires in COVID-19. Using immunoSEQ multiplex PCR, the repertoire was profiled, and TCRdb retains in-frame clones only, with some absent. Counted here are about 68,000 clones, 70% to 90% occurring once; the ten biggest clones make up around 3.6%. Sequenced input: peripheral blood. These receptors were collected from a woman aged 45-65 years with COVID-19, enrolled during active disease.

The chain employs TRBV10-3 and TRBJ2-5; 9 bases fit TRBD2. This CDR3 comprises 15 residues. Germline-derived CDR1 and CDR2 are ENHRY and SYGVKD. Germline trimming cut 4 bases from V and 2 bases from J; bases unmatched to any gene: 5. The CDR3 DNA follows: TGTGCCATCAGTGTGTCTAGCGGGGCTCAAGAGACCCAGTACTTC. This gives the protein CAISVSSGAQETQYF.

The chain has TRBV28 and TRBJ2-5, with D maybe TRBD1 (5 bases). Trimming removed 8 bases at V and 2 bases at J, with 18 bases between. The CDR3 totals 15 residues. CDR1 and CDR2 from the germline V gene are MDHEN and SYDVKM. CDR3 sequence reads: CASRKDTNPQETQYF. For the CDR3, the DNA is TGTGCCAGCCGCAAGGACACAAACCCGCAAGAGACCCAGTACTTC. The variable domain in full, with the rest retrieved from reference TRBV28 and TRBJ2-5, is DVKVTQSSRYLVKRTGEKVFLECVQDMDHENMFWYRQDPGLGLRLIYFSYDVKMKEKGDIPEGYSVSREKKERFSLILESASTNQTSMYLCASRKDTNPQETQYFGPGTRLLVL.

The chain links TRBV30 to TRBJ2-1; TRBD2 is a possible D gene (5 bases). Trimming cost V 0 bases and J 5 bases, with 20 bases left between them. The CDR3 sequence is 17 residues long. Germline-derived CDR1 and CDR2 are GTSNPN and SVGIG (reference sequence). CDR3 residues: CAWSVNPLRDRHNEQFF. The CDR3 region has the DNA TGTGCCTGGAGTGTAAACCCGTTACGGGATCGACACAATGAGCAGTTCTTC. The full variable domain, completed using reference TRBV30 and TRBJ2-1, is SQTIHQWPATLVQPVGSPLSLECTVEGTSNPNLYWYRQAAGRGLQLLFYSVGIGQISSEVPQNLSASRPQDRQFILSSKKLLLSDSGFYLCAWSVNPLRDRHNEQFFGPGTRLTVL.

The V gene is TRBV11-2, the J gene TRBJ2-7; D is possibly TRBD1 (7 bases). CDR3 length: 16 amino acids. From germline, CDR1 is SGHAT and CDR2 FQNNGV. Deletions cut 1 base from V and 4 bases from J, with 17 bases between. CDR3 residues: CASSLGGGGAGYEQYF. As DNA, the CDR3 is TGTGCCAGCAGCTTAGGTGGAGGGGGCGCTGGGTACGAGCAGTACTTC.

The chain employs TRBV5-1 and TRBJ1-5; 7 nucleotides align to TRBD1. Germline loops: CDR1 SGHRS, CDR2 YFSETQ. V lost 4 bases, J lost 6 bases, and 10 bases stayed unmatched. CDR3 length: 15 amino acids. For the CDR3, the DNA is TGCGCCAGCAGCCTCGTAGGGGGCGTGGGTCAGCCCCAGCATTTT. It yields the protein CASSLVGGVGQPQHF. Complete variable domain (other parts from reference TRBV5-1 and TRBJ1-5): KAGVTQTPRYLIKTRGQQVTLSCSPISGHRSVSWYQQTPGQGLQFLFEYFSETQRNKGNFPGRFSGRQFSNSRSEMNVSTLELGDSALYLCASSLVGGVGQPQHFGDGTRLSIL.

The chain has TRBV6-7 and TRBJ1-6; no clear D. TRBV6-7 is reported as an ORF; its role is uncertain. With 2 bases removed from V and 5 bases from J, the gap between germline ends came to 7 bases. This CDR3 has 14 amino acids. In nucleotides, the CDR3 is TGTGCCAGCAGTTACGGAGAGAATAATTCACCCCTCCACTTT. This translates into CASSYGENNSPLHF.

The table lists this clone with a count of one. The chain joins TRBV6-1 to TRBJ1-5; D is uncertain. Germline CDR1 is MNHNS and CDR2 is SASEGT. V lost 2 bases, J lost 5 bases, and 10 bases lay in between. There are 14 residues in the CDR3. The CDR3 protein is CASSERGTDQPQHF. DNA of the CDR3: TGTGCCAGCAGTGAACGGGGTACGGATCAGCCCCAGCATTTT.

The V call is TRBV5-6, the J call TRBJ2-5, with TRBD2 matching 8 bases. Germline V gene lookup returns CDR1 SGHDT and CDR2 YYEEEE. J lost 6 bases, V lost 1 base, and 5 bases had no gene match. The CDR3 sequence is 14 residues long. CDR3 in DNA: TGTGCCAGCAGCTTGAGCGGGAGTGAGAAGACCCAGTACTTC. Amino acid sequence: CASSLSGSEKTQYF.

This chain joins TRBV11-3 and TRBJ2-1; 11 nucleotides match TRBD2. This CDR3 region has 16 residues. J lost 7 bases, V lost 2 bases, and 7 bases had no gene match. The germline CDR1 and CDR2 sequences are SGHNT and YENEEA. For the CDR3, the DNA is TGTGCCAGCAGCTTACTTCTAGCGGGAGGTAAAAATGAGCAGTTCTTC. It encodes CASSLLLAGGKNEQFF.

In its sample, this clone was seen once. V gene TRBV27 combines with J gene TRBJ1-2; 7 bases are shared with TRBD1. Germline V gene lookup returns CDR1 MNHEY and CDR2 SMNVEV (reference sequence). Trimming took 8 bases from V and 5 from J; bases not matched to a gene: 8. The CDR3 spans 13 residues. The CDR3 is CASSETGKYGYTF. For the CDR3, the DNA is TGTGCCAGCTCCGAGACAGGGAAATATGGCTACACCTTC.

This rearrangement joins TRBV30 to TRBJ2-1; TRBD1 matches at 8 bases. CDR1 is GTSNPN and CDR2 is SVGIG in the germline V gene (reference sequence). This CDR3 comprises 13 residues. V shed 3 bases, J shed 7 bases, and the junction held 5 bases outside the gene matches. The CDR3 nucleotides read TGTGCCTGGAGCCGGGACAGGCCTAATGAGCAGTTCTTC. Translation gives CAWSRDRPNEQFF.

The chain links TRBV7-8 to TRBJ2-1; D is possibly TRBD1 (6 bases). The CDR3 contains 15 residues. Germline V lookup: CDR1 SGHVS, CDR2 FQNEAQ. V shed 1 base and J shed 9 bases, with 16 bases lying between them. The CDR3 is CASSLEDPRGREQFF. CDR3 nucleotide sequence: TGTGCCAGCAGCTTAGAGGACCCCAGGGGCCGTGAGCAGTTCTTC.

CDR3 protein: CASSTDRLSGNTIYF. CDR3 DNA: TGTGCCAGCAGCACGGACAGGCTCTCTGGAAACACCATATATTTT. The chain combines TRBV28 with TRBJ1-3; 7 bases map to TRBD1. Germline-derived CDR1 and CDR2 are MDHEN and SYDVKM. The CDR3 covers 15 residues. V shed 6 bases, J shed 0 bases, and the junction held 5 bases outside the gene matches.

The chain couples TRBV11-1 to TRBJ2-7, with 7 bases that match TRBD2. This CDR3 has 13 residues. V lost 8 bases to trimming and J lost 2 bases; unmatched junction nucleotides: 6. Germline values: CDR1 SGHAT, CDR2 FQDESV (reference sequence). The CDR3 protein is CASGAAGAYEQYF. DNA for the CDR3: TGTGCCAGCGGGGCGGCGGGGGCCTACGAGCAGTACTTC.

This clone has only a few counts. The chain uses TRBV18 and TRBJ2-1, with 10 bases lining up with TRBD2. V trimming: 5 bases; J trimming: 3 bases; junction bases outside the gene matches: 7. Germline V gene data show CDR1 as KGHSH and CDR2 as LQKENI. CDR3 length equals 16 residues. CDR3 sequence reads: CASSTQAGGDYNEQFF. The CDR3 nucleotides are TGTGCCAGCTCAACCCAAGCGGGAGGGGACTACAATGAGCAGTTCTTC.

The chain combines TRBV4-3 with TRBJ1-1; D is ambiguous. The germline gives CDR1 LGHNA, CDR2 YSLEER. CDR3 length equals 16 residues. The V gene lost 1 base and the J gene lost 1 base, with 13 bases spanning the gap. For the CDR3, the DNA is TGCGCCAGCAGCCAAGCGAGGCATTTTGGGAACACTGAAGCTTTCTTT. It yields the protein CASSQARHFGNTEAFF.

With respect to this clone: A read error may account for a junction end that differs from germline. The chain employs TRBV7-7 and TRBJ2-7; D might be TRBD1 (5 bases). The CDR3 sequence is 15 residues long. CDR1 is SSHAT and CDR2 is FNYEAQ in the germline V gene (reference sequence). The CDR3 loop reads CASSFGAGPNYEQYF. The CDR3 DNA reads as TGTGCTAGCAGCTTTGGGGCAGGCCCGAACTACGAGCAGTACTTC.

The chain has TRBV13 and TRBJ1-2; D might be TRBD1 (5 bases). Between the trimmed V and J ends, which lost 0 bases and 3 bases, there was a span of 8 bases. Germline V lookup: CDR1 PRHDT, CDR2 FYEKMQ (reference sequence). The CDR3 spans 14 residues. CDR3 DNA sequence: TGTGCCAGCAGCTTAGGCGGCAGGGACTATGGCTACACCTTC. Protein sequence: CASSLGGRDYGYTF.

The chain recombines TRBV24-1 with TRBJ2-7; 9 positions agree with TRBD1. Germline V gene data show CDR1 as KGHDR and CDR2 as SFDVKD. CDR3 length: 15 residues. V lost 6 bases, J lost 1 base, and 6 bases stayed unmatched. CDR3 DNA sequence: TGTGCCACCAGTTTGGACAGGGGAAGTTCCTACGAGCAGTACTTC. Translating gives CATSLDRGSSYEQYF.

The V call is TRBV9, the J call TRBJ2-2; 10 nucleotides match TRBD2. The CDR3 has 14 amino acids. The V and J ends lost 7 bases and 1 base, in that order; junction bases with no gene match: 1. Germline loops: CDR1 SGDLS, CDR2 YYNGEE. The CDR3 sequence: CASGLAENTGELFF. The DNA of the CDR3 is TGTGCCAGCGGACTAGCGGAGAACACCGGGGAGCTGTTTTTT.